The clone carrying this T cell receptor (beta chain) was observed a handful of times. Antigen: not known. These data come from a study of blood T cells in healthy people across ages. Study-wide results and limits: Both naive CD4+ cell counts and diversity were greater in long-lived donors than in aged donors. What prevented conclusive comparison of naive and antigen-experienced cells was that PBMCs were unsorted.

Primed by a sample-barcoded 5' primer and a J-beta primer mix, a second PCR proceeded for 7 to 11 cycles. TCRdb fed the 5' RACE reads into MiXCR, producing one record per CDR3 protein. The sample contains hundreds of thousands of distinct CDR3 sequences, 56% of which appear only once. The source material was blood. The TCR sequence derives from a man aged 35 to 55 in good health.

CDR3 region: CSVARSRTSVDEQYF. The DNA for the CDR3 is TGCAGCGTTGCTAGGTCGAGAACTAGCGTTGACGAGCAGTACTTC. The chain is built from TRBV29-1 and TRBJ2-7; 7 bases fit TRBD2. V gave up 4 bases and J gave up 5 bases; unmatched junction bases: 14. Per the germline V gene, CDR1 is SQVTM and CDR2 is ANQGSEA. The CDR3 is 15 amino acids.